This TCR beta chain stems from a study of blood T cell repertoires in COVID-19. Methods used by the authors: Reference gene primer amplification gave nucleated cell count estimates. Some clones are missing from TCRdb's copy, which holds only in-frame ones; the method was immunoSEQ multiplex PCR. That table furnishes V, J and clone size, whereas the DNA furnished D and trimming. The sample holds a few hundred thousand clones; about 90% are singletons and the top ten take roughly 3.9%. The source material was peripheral blood. The receptor was isolated from a woman aged 40-49 years with acute or convalescent COVID-19.

CDR3 bases: TGTGCCAGTAGTCCCCGACTAGCGGGGGGTCAAGAGACCCAGTACTTC. Protein product: CASSPRLAGGQETQYF. The chain combines TRBV19 with TRBJ2-5, with 13 positions matching TRBD2. The CDR3 is 16 residues long. Germline CDR1 reads LNHDA; CDR2 reads SQIVND (reference sequence). V dropped 5 bases and J dropped 2; count of bases not matched to a gene: 5.